This TCR beta chain came from a study of regulatory T cells in long-lasting Graves disease. The ends lost 7 bases at V and 4 bases at J; junction bases unmatched: 11. The CDR3 sequence is 15 residues long. The germline V gene encodes CDR1 SGHNT and CDR2 YYREEE (reference sequence). Indicated time point: newly diagnosed GD, antithyroid drugs for less than 3 months. The authors made the TCR library using RNA they extracted from PBMCs. Diagnoses of Graves' disease were made by American Thyroid Association guidelines. Construction of TCR beta libraries relied on iRepertoire HTBI primers and on Arm-PCR targeting CDR3 regions. One entry per CDR3 protein results from TCRdb running MiXCR on the multiplex PCR reads. The sample has a few hundred thousand distinct CDR3 sequences; about 17% are singletons. This clonotype was counted ten times or more. These data also formed part of another study, on T cells in Graves' hyperthyroidism and ophthalmopathy. From that paper: Lactation, pregnancy, other autoimmune disease or uncontrolled infection excluded patients.

This sequence joins TRBV5-4 and TRBJ1-2; 9 positions match TRBD1. The clonotype comes from a woman younger than 45 with Graves disease. The sequencing here drew on peripheral blood mononuclear cells (PBMCs), taken at new diagnosis, from a patient treated with antithyroid drugs. As DNA, the CDR3 is TGTGCCAGCTTTCCGGGACAGGGCCACAGCTATGGCTACACCTTC. It translates to CASFPGQGHSYGYTF.